Listed here are 21 T cell receptor beta chains from one sample, sequenced in a study of early T cells in non-severe SARS-CoV-2 infection. TCRdb re-analysed the 5' RACE reads in MiXCR, keeping a single row per CDR3 protein. The table lists about 55,000 distinct CDR3 sequences, around 7% of them singletons. Material: whole blood, obtained at baseline. Every receptor here comes from an adult who was a healthcare worker with PCR-confirmed SARS-CoV-2 infection or an uninfected control (not recorded which).

This clonotype was found many times. The chain recombines TRBV12-3 or TRBV12-4 with TRBJ1-6; the D is unclear. The CDR3 consists of 13 residues. V lost 6 bases to trimming and J lost 2 bases, with 5 bases between them. CDR3 in DNA: TGTGCCAGCAGGGACCCCTATAATTCACCCCTCCACTTT. It codes for CASRDPYNSPLHF.

This clonotype showed up just a few times. The genes are TRBV7-2 and TRBJ1-2; D might be TRBD1 (6 bases). CDR1 and CDR2 from the germline V gene are SGHTA and FQGNSA. The length of the CDR3 is 15 residues. The V end lost 4 bases, the J end lost 5 bases, and 17 bases lay between the germline ends. In DNA form, the CDR3 reads TGTGCCAGCAGCTGGGCCGGGACACTGGGGTATGGCTACACCTTC. This translates into CASSWAGTLGYGYTF.

The V call is TRBV18, the J call TRBJ1-1; D uncertain. CDR3 size: 13 residues. The germline CDR1 and CDR2 sequences are KGHSH and LQKENI. V was pared by 5 bases and J by 3 bases, with 10 bases between. The CDR3 DNA follows: TGTGCCAGCTCATCGAACAGATACACTGAAGCTTTCTTT. Protein product: CASSSNRYTEAFF.

This clonotype was counted many times. This chain joins TRBV7-9 and TRBJ2-5; D not certain. The ends were cut back, 2 bases at V and 1 base at J, with 11 bases in the middle. The CDR3 contains 15 residues. Germline V CDR1 and CDR2: SEHNR, FQNEAQ (reference sequence). The CDR3 protein is CASSLNLGIQETQYF. The CDR3, as DNA: TGTGCCAGCAGCTTAAATTTAGGGATCCAAGAGACCCAGTACTTC. Full variable domain (outside the CDR3, taken from reference TRBV7-9 and TRBJ2-5): DTGVSQNPRHKITKRGQNVTFRCDPISEHNRLYWYRQTLGQGPEFLTYFQNEAQLEKSRLLSDRFSAERPKGSFSTLEIQRTEQGDSAMYLCASSLNLGIQETQYFGPGTRLLVL.

This clonotype showed up many times. The chain recombines TRBV7-2 with TRBJ1-4; D uncertain. V was cut by 0 bases and J by 5 bases, with 7 bases left in between. The CDR3 has 14 amino acids. Germline V gene data show CDR1 as SGHTA and CDR2 as FQGNSA. DNA of the CDR3: TGTGCCAGCAGCTTAGCAAGCTGGAATGAAAAACTGTTTTTT. Amino acid sequence: CASSLASWNEKLFF.

This clonotype was observed at least ten times. The V gene is TRBV11-3, the J gene TRBJ2-7; a weak D match, TRBD2 (5 bases). The V end was cut by 5 bases, the J end by 0 bases, with 20 bases between. The length of the CDR3 is 17 residues. Germline CDR1 is SGHNT and CDR2 is YENEEA. CDR3 sequence (DNA): TGTGCCAGCAGCCCGATGTATTGGGAGTTTAGCTCCTACGAGCAGTACTTC. As protein: CASSPMYWEFSSYEQYF.

This clonotype was seen at least ten times. The chain joins TRBV29-1 to TRBJ2-5; tentatively, D is TRBD2 (6 bases). The CDR3 extends over 12 amino acids. Germline CDR1 reads SQVTM; CDR2 reads ANQGSEA. Trimming took off 6 bases at V and 2 bases at J, with 10 bases between the two ends. The CDR3 protein is CSVRGSQETQYF. For the CDR3, the DNA is TGCAGCGTGCGGGGCAGTCAAGAGACCCAGTACTTC.

This clonotype occurred many times. The chain is built from TRBV7-2 and TRBJ2-1, with TRBD2 matching 7 bases. The junction had 14 bases not matched to a gene; V was cut back by 4 bases and J by 8 bases. Germline assignment: CDR1 SGHTA and CDR2 FQGNSA. This CDR3 spans 16 amino acids. In DNA form, the CDR3 reads TGTGCCAGCAGCTCGCCCAAGGGCGGGGGACGGTATGAGCAGTTCTTC. Translation gives CASSSPKGGGRYEQFF.

This clonotype has at least ten counts. The chain has TRBV12-3 or TRBV12-4 and TRBJ1-2, with D perhaps TRBD1 (5 bases). The CDR3 totals 13 residues. V gave up 6 bases and J gave up 7 bases, with 15 bases separating them. The CDR3 protein is CASSRGTDPGYTF. The CDR3 DNA reads TGTGCCAGCAGCCGGGGGACTGACCCTGGCTACACCTTC.

Ten or more counts support this clonotype. V gene TRBV3-1 combines with J gene TRBJ2-5; 7 nucleotides match TRBD1. There are 14 residues in the CDR3. Unmatched junction bases numbered 4, after V lost 3 bases and J lost 3 bases. CDR1 LGHDT and CDR2 YNNKEL come from the germline V gene (reference sequence). CDR3 sequence: CASSHRQGEETQYF. For the CDR3, the DNA is TGTGCCAGCAGCCATCGTCAGGGGGAAGAGACCCAGTACTTC.

This clonotype has at least ten counts. The chain is built from TRBV27 and TRBJ1-1; D might be TRBD1 (6 bases). The ends were cut back, 5 bases at V and 10 bases at J, with 20 bases in the middle. The CDR3 spans 14 residues. Germline V gives CDR1 MNHEY, CDR2 SMNVEV (reference sequence). The CDR3: CASSLRLQGPRAFF. The CDR3 DNA is TGTGCCAGCAGTCTACGACTACAGGGCCCGCGAGCTTTCTTT.

In this sample, this clonotype turned up many times. The chain has TRBV19 and TRBJ1-1; the D is unclear. Per germline, CDR1 LNHDA and CDR2 SQIVND (reference sequence). Trimming left V 3 bases short and J 1 base short, with 6 bases between. The CDR3 covers 13 residues. DNA of the CDR3: TGTGCCAGTAGTATGTCTGCGAACACTGAAGCTTTCTTT. As protein: CASSMSANTEAFF.

This clonotype was seen ten or more times. The rearrangement joins TRBV29-1 to TRBJ2-7, with 7 nucleotides matching TRBD2. J was trimmed by 6 bases and V by 8 bases; bases with no gene match: 19. The CDR3 spans 15 residues. Germline values: CDR1 SQVTM, CDR2 ANQGSEA. CDR3 in amino acids: CSTSSRGGTTVEQYF. DNA for the CDR3: TGCAGCACCTCGAGTCGGGGAGGGACGACCGTCGAGCAGTACTTC.

This clonotype was recorded at least ten times. The chain uses TRBV12-3 or TRBV12-4 and TRBJ2-1, with a weak D call TRBD1 (6 bases). The V end lost 3 bases, the J end lost 6 bases, and 9 bases lay between the germline ends. This CDR3 has 13 amino acids. The CDR3 reads CASSFLGGNEQFF. CDR3 in DNA: TGTGCCAGCAGTTTTTTAGGGGGCAATGAGCAGTTCTTC.

This clonotype was observed a few times. This sequence joins TRBV7-2 and TRBJ1-6, with D hard to call. Germline values: CDR1 SGHTA, CDR2 FQGNSA. Trimming cost V 6 bases and J 0 bases, with 15 bases left between them. The CDR3 contains 17 residues. This chain's CDR3 is CASRFRPGDSYNSPLHF. CDR3 coding DNA: TGTGCCAGCAGGTTTCGACCCGGAGACTCCTATAATTCACCCCTCCACTTT.

This clonotype was detected only a few times. The J gene is TRBJ2-3, the V gene TRBV5-4; D call uncertain. Trimming stripped 2 bases from V and 6 bases from J, with 4 bases between. The CDR3 runs 11 residues. Germline V gene sequence: CDR1 SGHNT, CDR2 YYREEE (reference sequence). CDR3 sequence reads: CASSLKDTQYF. The CDR3 DNA reads TGTGCCAGCAGCTTAAAGGATACGCAGTATTTT.

This clonotype was seen a handful of times. This chain joins TRBV6-1 and TRBJ2-3; 8 bases fit TRBD1. After removal of 6 bases from V and 1 base from J, the junction contained 6 bases not matched to a gene. Looked up from germline, CDR1 is MNHNS and CDR2 is SASEGT. The length of the CDR3 is 15 residues. This CDR3 reads CASRPMGQGTDTQYF. DNA of the CDR3: TGTGCCAGCAGACCCATGGGACAGGGCACAGATACGCAGTATTTT.

The chain has TRBV28 and TRBJ2-7; weak D call: TRBD1 (5 bases). Germline V lookup: CDR1 MDHEN, CDR2 SYDVKM. The germline V and J ends were trimmed by 4 bases and 9 bases, with 10 bases remaining between them. The CDR3 consists of 11 residues. The CDR3 reads CASSSGHGQYF. CDR3 DNA sequence: TGTGCCAGCAGTTCCGGACATGGGCAGTACTTC.

The table lists this clonotype with a few counts. This chain joins TRBV5-1 and TRBJ1-4, with TRBD1 as a possible D gene (5 bases). V lost 4 bases and J lost 5, with 12 bases in between. Per the germline V gene, CDR1 is SGHRS and CDR2 is YFSETQ. This CDR3 spans 14 amino acids. The CDR3 spells CASSGGTGNEKLFF. For the CDR3, the DNA is TGCGCCAGCAGCGGCGGAACAGGAAATGAAAAACTGTTTTTT.

This clonotype was counted a few times. The chain combines TRBV6-2 or TRBV6-3 with TRBJ2-1; 10 nucleotides agree with TRBD2. The CDR3 spans 16 residues. The ends lost 2 bases at V and 5 bases at J; junction bases unmatched: 6. Germline V gene data show CDR1 as MNHEY and CDR2 as SVGEGT. The CDR3 DNA is TGTGCCAGCAGTTACCAACTAGCGGGGCTTAACAATGAGCAGTTCTTC. Residues: CASSYQLAGLNNEQFF.

This clonotype was observed a handful of times. The chain joins TRBV24-1 to TRBJ1-1; D gene uncertain. Per the germline V gene, CDR1 is KGHDR and CDR2 is SFDVKD. The CDR3 consists of 13 residues. Trimming cost V 5 bases and J 1 base, with 7 bases left between them. This CDR3 reads CATSGAENTEAFF. The CDR3 DNA reads as TGTGCCACCAGTGGGGCAGAGAACACTGAAGCTTTCTTT.